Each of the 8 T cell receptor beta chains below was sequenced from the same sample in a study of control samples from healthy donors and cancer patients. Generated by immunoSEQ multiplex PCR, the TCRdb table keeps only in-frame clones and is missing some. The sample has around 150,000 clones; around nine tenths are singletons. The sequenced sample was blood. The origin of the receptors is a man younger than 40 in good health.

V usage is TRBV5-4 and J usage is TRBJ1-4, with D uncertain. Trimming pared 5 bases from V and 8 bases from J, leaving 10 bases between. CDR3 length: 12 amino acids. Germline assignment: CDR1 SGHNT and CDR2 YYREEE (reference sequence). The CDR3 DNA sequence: TGTGCCAGCAGTCTCACGGGAGAAAAACTGTTTTTT. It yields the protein CASSLTGEKLFF.

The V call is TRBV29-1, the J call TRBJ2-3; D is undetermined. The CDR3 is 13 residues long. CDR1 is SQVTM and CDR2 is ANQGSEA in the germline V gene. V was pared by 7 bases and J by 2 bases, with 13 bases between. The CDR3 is CSGAGPDTDTQYF. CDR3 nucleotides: TGCAGCGGGGCCGGACCAGACACAGATACGCAGTATTTT.

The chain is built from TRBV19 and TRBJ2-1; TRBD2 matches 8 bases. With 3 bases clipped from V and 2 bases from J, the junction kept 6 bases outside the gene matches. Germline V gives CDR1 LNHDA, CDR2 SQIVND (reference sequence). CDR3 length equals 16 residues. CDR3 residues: CASSILSGGTYNEQFF. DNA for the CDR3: TGTGCCAGTAGTATCTTGAGCGGGGGAACCTACAATGAGCAGTTCTTC.

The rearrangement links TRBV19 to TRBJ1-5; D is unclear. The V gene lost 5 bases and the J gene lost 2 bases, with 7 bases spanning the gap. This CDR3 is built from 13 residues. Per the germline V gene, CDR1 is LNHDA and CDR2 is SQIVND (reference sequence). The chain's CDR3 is CASSVSGNQPQHF. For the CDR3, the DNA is TGTGCCAGTAGTGTCAGCGGCAATCAGCCCCAGCATTTT.

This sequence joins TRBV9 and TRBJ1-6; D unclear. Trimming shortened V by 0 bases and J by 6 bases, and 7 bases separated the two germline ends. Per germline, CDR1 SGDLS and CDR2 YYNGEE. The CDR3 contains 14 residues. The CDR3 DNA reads TGTGCCAGCAGCGTAGCGGCCGGTAATTCACCCCTCCACTTT. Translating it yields CASSVAAGNSPLHF.

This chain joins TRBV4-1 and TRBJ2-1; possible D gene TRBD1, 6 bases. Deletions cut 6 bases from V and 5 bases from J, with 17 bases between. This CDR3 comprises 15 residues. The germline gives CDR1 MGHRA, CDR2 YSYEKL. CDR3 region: CASRSGQTTDNEQFF. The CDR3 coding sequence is TGCGCCAGCAGGAGCGGACAGACAACTGACAATGAGCAGTTCTTC.

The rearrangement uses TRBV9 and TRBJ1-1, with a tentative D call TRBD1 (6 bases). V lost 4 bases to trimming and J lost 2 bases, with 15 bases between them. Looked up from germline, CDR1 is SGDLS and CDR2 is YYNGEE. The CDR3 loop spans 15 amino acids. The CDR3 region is CASSLGGRGNTEAFF. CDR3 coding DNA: TGTGCCAGCAGCCTAGGGGGTCGGGGTAACACTGAAGCTTTCTTT.

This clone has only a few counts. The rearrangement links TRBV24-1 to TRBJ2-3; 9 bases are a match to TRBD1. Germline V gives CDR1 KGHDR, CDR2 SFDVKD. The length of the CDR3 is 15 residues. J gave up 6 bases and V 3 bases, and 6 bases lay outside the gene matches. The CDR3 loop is CATSDGTGGRDTQYF. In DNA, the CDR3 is TGTGCCACCAGTGATGGAACAGGGGGCAGGGATACGCAGTATTTT.